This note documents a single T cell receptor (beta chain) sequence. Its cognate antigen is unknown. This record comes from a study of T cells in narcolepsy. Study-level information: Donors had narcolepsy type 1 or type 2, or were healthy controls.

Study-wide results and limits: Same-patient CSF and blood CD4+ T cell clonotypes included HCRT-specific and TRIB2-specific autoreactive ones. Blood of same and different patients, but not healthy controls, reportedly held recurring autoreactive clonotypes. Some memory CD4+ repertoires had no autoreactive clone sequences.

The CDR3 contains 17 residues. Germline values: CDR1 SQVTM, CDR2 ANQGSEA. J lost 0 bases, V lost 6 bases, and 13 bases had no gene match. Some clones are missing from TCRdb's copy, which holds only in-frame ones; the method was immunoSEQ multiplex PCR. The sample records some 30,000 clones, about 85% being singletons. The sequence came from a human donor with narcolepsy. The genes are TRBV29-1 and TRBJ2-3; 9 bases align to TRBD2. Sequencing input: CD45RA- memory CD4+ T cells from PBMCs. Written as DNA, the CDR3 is TGCAGCGTCCCTTTAGCGGGAGAGGGGACTAGCACAGATACGCAGTATTTT. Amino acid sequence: CSVPLAGEGTSTDTQYF.